Listed below are T cell receptor beta chains from one sample, sequenced in a study of CD8 T cells in Susac syndrome. MiXCR, applied by TCRdb to the immunoSEQ multiplex PCR reads, yields one record per CDR3 protein. The sample carries tens of thousands of distinct CDR3 sequences, about 93% recorded once. Sequencing was carried out using CD4+ T cells from PBMCs. The receptors shown here come from a human donor with Susac syndrome. Each CDR3 is given with its conserved first and last residue. The D gene is left open where the match is weak. Only part of the rows carry a size: once, few, many, or a class if the clone is expanded.

V gene	D gene	J gene	clone size	CDR3 length	CDR3 protein	CDR3 DNA
TRBV30	NA	TRBJ2-6	NA	11	CAWTGANVLTF	TGTGCCTGGACTGGGGCCAACGTCCTGACTTTC
TRBV20-1	NA	TRBJ2-2	NA	15	CSAREGRSAPGELFF	TGCAGTGCTAGAGAAGGGAGAAGTGCCCCCGGGGAGCTGTTTTTT
TRBV20-1	NA	TRBJ2-1	once	17	CSAKTWGQDDSYNEQFF	TGCAGTGCCAAGACGTGGGGCCAGGATGACTCCTACAATGAGCAGTTCTTC
TRBV28	NA	TRBJ2-1	NA	13	CASSLVGVNEQFF	TGTGCCAGCAGTTTAGTGGGGGTCAATGAGCAGTTCTTC
TRBV30	TRBD1	TRBJ2-7	NA	11	CALGQNHEQYF	TGTGCCTTGGGACAGAACCACGAGCAGTACTTC
TRBV20-1	NA	TRBJ1-3	once	14	CSARTSGEGNTIYF	TGCAGTGCTAGAACATCAGGGGAAGGAAACACCATATATTTT
TRBV12-5	NA	TRBJ1-5	NA	16	CASGLVGVSGIQPQHF	TGTGCTAGTGGTTTGGTAGGGGTCTCCGGGATTCAGCCCCAGCATTTT
TRBV4-3	NA	TRBJ1-2	once	13	CASSQGLTYGYTF	TGCGCCAGCAGCCAGGGACTGACCTATGGCTACACCTTC
TRBV20-1	NA	TRBJ1-6	NA	14	CSAPPISYNSPLHF	TGCAGTGCCCCGCCTATCTCCTATAATTCACCCCTCCACTTT
TRBV7-9	TRBD1	TRBJ1-1	few	15	CASSLRGQGNTEAFF	TGTGCCAGCAGCTTAAGGGGACAGGGAAACACTGAAGCTTTCTTT
TRBV7-2	NA	TRBJ2-1	NA	13	CASSLSGVREQFF	TGTGCCAGCAGCTTATCCGGTGTGCGTGAGCAGTTCTTC
TRBV7-2	TRBD2	TRBJ2-7	NA	15	CASSVGLAGAYEQYF	TGTGCCAGCAGCGTGGGACTAGCGGGGGCTTACGAGCAGTACTTC
TRBV19	NA	TRBJ1-4	NA	16	CASSRLPGATNEKLFF	TGTGCCAGTAGTAGGCTTCCCGGGGCAACTAATGAAAAACTGTTTTTT
TRBV5-1	TRBD1	TRBJ1-5	NA	14	CASSLGQGEQPQHF	TGCGCCAGCAGCTTGGGACAGGGCGAACAGCCCCAGCATTTT
TRBV7-2	NA	TRBJ2-5	NA	12	CASSLEVGTQYF	TGTGCCAGCAGCTTAGAGGTCGGGACCCAGTACTTC
TRBV12-3/TRBV12-4	NA	TRBJ2-7	NA	15	CASSLRRGRNNEQYF	TGTGCCAGCAGTTTAAGGAGAGGGAGGAACAACGAGCAGTACTTC
TRBV20-1	NA	TRBJ2-3	NA	14	CSARDFRVKDTQYF	TGCAGTGCTAGAGATTTTCGCGTAAAGGATACGCAGTATTTT
TRBV12-3/TRBV12-4	NA	TRBJ1-1	NA	12	CASSSLTVEAFF	TGTGCCAGCAGCTCTCTTACGGTTGAAGCTTTCTTT
TRBV20-1	NA	TRBJ2-7	once	13	CSAKGGATYEQYF	TGCAGTGCAAAGGGCGGGGCGACCTACGAGCAGTACTTC
TRBV4-3	NA	TRBJ2-2	NA	16	CASSHYGTGTGGELFF	TGCGCCAGCAGCCATTACGGGACCGGGACGGGTGGGGAGCTGTTTTTT
TRBV12-3/TRBV12-4	NA	TRBJ1-1	NA	17	CASSLRRPSTMNTEAFF	TGTGCCAGCAGTTTACGGCGGCCGAGTACCATGAACACTGAAGCTTTCTTT
TRBV7-2	NA	TRBJ2-6	NA	16	CASSLDGDSGANVLTF	TGTGCCAGCAGCTTAGACGGGGACTCTGGGGCCAACGTCCTGACTTTC
TRBV20-1	NA	TRBJ2-2	NA	12	CSASKYTGELFF	TGCAGTGCCTCAAAATACACCGGGGAGCTGTTTTTT
TRBV30	TRBD1	TRBJ2-6	NA	16	CAWTGGPLSGANVLTF	TGTGCCTGGACAGGGGGCCCACTCTCTGGGGCCAACGTCCTGACTTTC
TRBV20-1	NA	TRBJ2-3	NA	16	CSASIGSPRGTDTQYF	TGCAGTGCATCAATTGGATCTCCCCGAGGCACAGATACGCAGTATTTT
TRBV27	TRBD1	TRBJ2-3	NA	12	CASSRQGDTQYF	TGTGCCAGCAGTAGACAGGGAGATACGCAGTATTTT
TRBV4-2	NA	TRBJ2-1	NA	14	CASSLGGIYNEQFF	TGTGCCAGCAGCCTAGGCGGGATCTACAATGAGCAGTTCTTC
TRBV30	NA	TRBJ1-5	NA	13	CAWSSGHNQPQHF	TGTGCCTGGAGTTCGGGGCATAATCAGCCCCAGCATTTT
TRBV28	NA	TRBJ1-6	NA	14	CASSPPGPNSPLHF	TGTGCCAGCAGTCCCCCGGGACCCAATTCACCCCTCCACTTT
TRBV7-9	TRBD1	TRBJ1-1	NA	14	CASSLGQVNTEAFF	TGTGCCAGCAGCCTCGGACAGGTTAACACTGAAGCTTTCTTT
TRBV18	NA	TRBJ2-6	once	17	CASSPLSGSSGANVLTF	TGTGCCAGCTCACCATTATCCGGAAGCTCTGGGGCCAACGTCCTGACTTTC
TRBV20-1	TRBD2	TRBJ2-1	NA	19	CSAETRTSGGTSSYNEQFF	TGCAGTGCAGAAACCCGGACTAGCGGGGGGACTTCCTCCTACAATGAGCAGTTCTTC
TRBV6-1	NA	TRBJ2-3	NA	15	CASSDTRERTDTQYF	TGTGCCAGCAGTGATACTCGGGAGAGAACAGATACGCAGTATTTT
TRBV12-3/TRBV12-4	NA	TRBJ1-5	once	14	CASSLSPVNQPQHF	TGTGCCAGCAGTTTATCTCCGGTGAATCAGCCCCAGCATTTT
TRBV5-1	TRBD1	TRBJ2-2	NA	15	CASSLDRGTFGELFF	TGCGCCAGCAGCTTGGACAGGGGGACATTCGGGGAGCTGTTTTTT
TRBV18	NA	TRBJ2-3	NA	11	CASSPLDTQYF	TGTGCCAGCTCACCCCTGGATACGCAGTATTTT
TRBV29-1	NA	TRBJ2-1	once	15	CSVEDLRGSYNEQFF	TGCAGCGTTGAAGATCTCAGGGGATCCTACAATGAGCAGTTCTTC
TRBV6-5	NA	TRBJ1-2	NA	13	CASSYDRGEGYTF	TGTGCCAGCAGTTACGATAGGGGGGAGGGCTACACCTTC
TRBV4-3	NA	TRBJ2-5	NA	14	CASSEEANRETQYF	TGCGCCAGCAGCGAAGAGGCTAACCGAGAGACCCAGTACTTC
TRBV7-2	NA	TRBJ1-2	NA	14	CASSMLGGNYGYTF	TGTGCCAGCAGCATGCTTGGGGGGAACTATGGCTACACCTTC
TRBV11-2	NA	TRBJ1-1	NA	14	CASSFSFRVTEAFF	TGTGCCAGCAGCTTCAGTTTTCGAGTCACTGAAGCTTTCTTT
TRBV4-1	TRBD2	TRBJ2-3	NA	16	CASSLNSGGSTDTQYF	TGCGCCAGCAGCCTAAATAGCGGGGGAAGCACAGATACGCAGTATTTT
TRBV6-5	NA	TRBJ2-1	NA	11	CASSGVSEQFF	TGTGCCAGCAGTGGGGTGAGTGAGCAGTTCTTC
TRBV12-3/TRBV12-4	TRBD1	TRBJ1-6	NA	14	CASSPDRVNSPLHF	TGTGCCAGCAGTCCCGACAGGGTCAATTCACCCCTCCACTTT
TRBV11-1	TRBD1	TRBJ1-1	NA	15	CASSLEGTGRTEAFF	TGTGCCAGCAGCTTAGAAGGGACAGGACGCACTGAAGCTTTCTTT
TRBV19	NA	TRBJ2-7	NA	13	CASRPGGAYEQYF	TGTGCCAGTAGACCTGGGGGTGCCTACGAGCAGTACTTC
TRBV7-2	TRBD1	TRBJ2-5	NA	15	CASSSGQALQETQYF	TGTGCCAGCAGCTCTGGACAGGCCCTCCAAGAGACCCAGTACTTC
TRBV18	TRBD1	TRBJ1-5	NA	16	CASSAGTGGEVQPQHF	TGTGCCAGCTCAGCCGGGACAGGGGGCGAAGTTCAGCCCCAGCATTTT
TRBV5-1	TRBD2	TRBJ2-1	NA	15	CASSLRTGGGDEQFF	TGCGCCAGCAGCTTGAGGACGGGGGGAGGTGATGAGCAGTTCTTC
TRBV18	TRBD2	TRBJ2-1	once	16	CASSPKSGGSGNEQFF	TGTGCCAGCTCACCAAAGAGCGGGGGGTCTGGCAATGAGCAGTTCTTC
TRBV20-1	NA	TRBJ1-4	NA	15	CSAPPPGPQIEKLFF	TGCAGTGCTCCGCCCCCGGGACCGCAAATTGAAAAACTGTTTTTT
TRBV25-1	TRBD1	TRBJ2-7	NA	13	CASGDRFTYEQYF	TGTGCCAGCGGGGACAGGTTTACCTACGAGCAGTACTTC